These 27 T cell receptor beta chains originate from one sample sequenced in a study of cytomegalovirus exposure and HLA in healthy donors. It was with 60 Vbeta and 13 Jbeta primers that the PCR ran. This table comes from immunoSEQ multiplex PCR, and its TCRdb copy is limited to in-frame clones, with some not included. The sample totals some 46,000 clones. The sample was PBMCs. The source of these receptors is a woman in her 30s in good health and CMV-seronegative.

V gene TRBV4-2 combines with J gene TRBJ2-7; 7 bases are shared with TRBD2. This CDR3 spans 13 amino acids. Germline V gene sequence: CDR1 LGHNA, CDR2 YNFKEQ. Losses at the gene ends were 1 base for V and 3 bases for J; bases not matched to a gene: 0. In DNA form, the CDR3 reads TGTGCCAGCAGCCAAGGGGGGGGCTACGAGCAGTACTTC. Protein: CASSQGGGYEQYF.

The chain has TRBV19 and TRBJ1-5, with D hard to call. The CDR3 consists of 15 residues. Trimming shortened V by 6 bases and J by 1 base, and 13 bases separated the two germline ends. From germline, CDR1 is LNHDA and CDR2 SQIVND (reference sequence). The CDR3 is CASSRGPGSNQPQHF. The CDR3 nucleotides are TGTGCCAGTAGCCGTGGCCCGGGAAGCAATCAGCCCCAGCATTTT. Complete variable domain (other parts from reference TRBV19 and TRBJ1-5): DGGITQSPKYLFRKEGQNVTLSCEQNLNHDAMYWYRQDPGQGLRLIYYSQIVNDFQKGDIAEGYSVSREKKESFPLTVTSAQKNPTAFYLCASSRGPGSNQPQHFGDGTRLSIL.

The rearrangement links TRBV7-9 to TRBJ2-7; possible D gene TRBD2, 6 bases. The germline gives CDR1 SEHNR, CDR2 FQNEAQ (reference sequence). Trimming removed 3 bases from V and 4 bases from J, with 13 bases in between. The CDR3 contains 14 residues. The CDR3 is CASSFAGGAYEQYF. CDR3 bases: TGTGCCAGCAGCTTTGCCGGAGGGGCTTACGAGCAGTACTTC.

The chain links TRBV15 to TRBJ1-3; possible D gene TRBD1, 5 bases. The CDR3 extends over 15 amino acids. V lost 6 bases, J lost 0 bases, and 12 bases lay in between. The germline gives CDR1 LNHNV, CDR2 YYDKDF (reference sequence). CDR3 sequence: CATRGGGSSGNTIYF. Written as DNA, the CDR3 is TGTGCCACCAGGGGTGGGGGGAGCTCTGGAAACACCATATATTTT.

The chain combines TRBV5-1 with TRBJ1-1, with D unresolved. Trimming removed 0 bases at V and 4 bases at J, with 13 bases between. Germline-derived CDR1 and CDR2 are SGHRS and YFSETQ. The CDR3 consists of 15 residues. Here the CDR3 reads CASSLDAGWATEAFF. In DNA form, the CDR3 reads TGCGCCAGCAGCTTGGATGCGGGGTGGGCCACTGAAGCTTTCTTT.

The chain is built from TRBV11-2 and TRBJ1-3; the D is unclear. Per germline, CDR1 SGHAT and CDR2 FQNNGV. The length of the CDR3 is 15 residues. V was cut by 5 bases and J by 0 bases, with 11 bases left in between. CDR3 region: CASSNQVTSGNTIYF. In DNA form, the CDR3 reads TGTGCCAGCAGCAACCAGGTCACCTCTGGAAACACCATATATTTT. The full variable domain, with the rest looked up from reference TRBV11-2 and TRBJ1-3, is EAGVAQSPRYKIIEKRQSVAFWCNPISGHATLYWYQQILGQGPKLLIQFQNNGVVDDSQLPKDRFSAERLKGVDSTLKIQPAKLEDSAVYLCASSNQVTSGNTIYFGEGSWLTVV.

This chain uses TRBV7-2 with TRBJ2-7; 7 bases map to TRBD2. This CDR3 has 16 residues. Germline V gene sequence: CDR1 SGHTA, CDR2 FQGNSA. Trimming cost V 1 base and J 7 bases; bases outside gene matches: 13. For the CDR3, the DNA is TGTGCCAGCAGCTTAGTACTACCGGGACTGGGGGGGGAGCAGTACTTC. Translated: CASSLVLPGLGGEQYF. The full variable domain, its missing parts supplied by reference TRBV7-2 and TRBJ2-7, is GAGVSQSPSNKVTEKGKDVELRCDPISGHTALYWYRQSLGQGLEFLIYFQGNSAPDKSGLPSDRFSAERTGGSVSTLTIQRTQQEDSAVYLCASSLVLPGLGGEQYFGPGTRLTVT.

The chain recombines TRBV5-1 with TRBJ1-1, with D maybe TRBD1 (6 bases). V was clipped by 4 bases and J by 1 base, with 11 bases between them. Germline V gene sequence: CDR1 SGHRS, CDR2 YFSETQ. The CDR3 runs to 14 residues. DNA for the CDR3: TGCGCCAGCAGCCCACAGGGTGGGAACACTGAAGCTTTCTTT. Its translation is CASSPQGGNTEAFF.

The J gene is TRBJ2-7, the V gene TRBV14; 9 bases agree with TRBD1. Germline V CDR1 and CDR2: SGHDN, FVKESK. There are 14 residues in the CDR3. V gave up 2 bases and J gave up 10 bases; unmatched junction bases: 9. As DNA, the CDR3 is TGTGCCAGCAGCCAATCAGGGACAGGGCCGGTTCAGTACTTC. Translation gives CASSQSGTGPVQYF.

J is TRBJ2-5 and V is TRBV13; D ambiguous. CDR3 size: 13 residues. Germline CDR1 reads PRHDT; CDR2 reads FYEKMQ (reference sequence). V lost 5 bases and J 7 bases, leaving 14 bases between the germline ends. Here the CDR3 DNA reads TGTGCCAGCAGCGCGTCCAATCTTGGGACCCAGTACTTC. Translating gives CASSASNLGTQYF. The full variable domain, in which reference TRBV13 and TRBJ2-5 provide the parts outside the CDR3, is AAGVIQSPRHLIKEKRETATLKCYPIPRHDTVYWYQQGPGQDPQFLISFYEKMQSDKGSIPDRFSAQQFSDYHSELNMSSLELGDSALYFCASSASNLGTQYFGPGTRLLVL.

This chain connects TRBV5-1 to TRBJ2-7, with 13 bases fitting TRBD2. Germline V gives CDR1 SGHRS, CDR2 YFSETQ. The V and J ends lost 7 bases and 2 bases, in that order; junction bases with no gene match: 12. The CDR3 is 17 residues long. CDR3 sequence: CASGQGLAGRSAYEQYF. Written as DNA, the CDR3 is TGCGCCAGCGGCCAGGGACTAGCGGGACGAAGCGCCTACGAGCAGTACTTC. The full variable domain, its missing parts supplied by reference TRBV5-1 and TRBJ2-7, is KAGVTQTPRYLIKTRGQQVTLSCSPISGHRSVSWYQQTPGQGLQFLFEYFSETQRNKGNFPGRFSGRQFSNSRSEMNVSTLELGDSALYLCASGQGLAGRSAYEQYFGPGTRLTVT.

The gene calls are TRBV11-2 and TRBJ2-7; 9 nucleotides agree with TRBD2. Trimming removed 8 bases from V and 3 bases from J; junction bases left unmatched: 11. The CDR3 covers 15 residues. Germline CDR1 and CDR2: SGHAT and FQNNGV. The CDR3, as DNA: TGTGCCAGCGGGCCGGGCGGGAGGGCCATCTACGAGCAGTACTTC. This sequence encodes CASGPGGRAIYEQYF.

The gene calls are TRBV5-1 and TRBJ2-2, with 10 bases identical to TRBD1. The CDR3 has 15 amino acids. Trimming at V came to 4 bases and at J to 6 bases, leaving 6 bases not matched to a gene. Germline CDR1 SGHRS, CDR2 YFSETQ. The CDR3 reads CASSPTGGQAGELFF. In nucleotides, the CDR3 is TGCGCCAGCAGCCCGACAGGGGGCCAGGCCGGGGAGCTGTTTTTT.

Note on this clone: The germline gene is not matched at one end of the junction; a read error may be the cause. The gene calls are TRBV15 and TRBJ2-1, with D unresolved. The CDR3 length is 15 residues. CDR1 LNHNV and CDR2 YYDKDF come from the germline V gene (reference sequence). CDR3 sequence (DNA): TGTGCCACCAGCGTTCTAGGCCGCTCCGACAATGAGCAGTTCTTC. Translation: CATSVLGRSDNEQFF.

The chain couples TRBV28 to TRBJ2-1; D might be TRBD1 (6 bases). V was shortened by 3 bases and J by 5 bases, with 23 bases between the two germline ends. This CDR3 spans 18 amino acids. Per germline, CDR1 MDHEN and CDR2 SYDVKM. The CDR3 DNA follows: TGTGCCAGCAGTTTTCAAATTGGGACACGGTCGAAAAACAATGAGCAGTTCTTC. Residues: CASSFQIGTRSKNNEQFF.

The chain employs TRBV30 and TRBJ1-2; 7 bases agree with TRBD1. The CDR3 contains 15 residues. The V and J ends lost 0 bases and 7 bases, in that order; junction bases with no gene match: 11. CDR1 GTSNPN and CDR2 SVGIG come from the germline V gene (reference sequence). The CDR3 region has the DNA TGTGCCTGGAGTGTACAGGGGACAGCTTTCTCTGGCTACACCTTC. This codes for CAWSVQGTAFSGYTF.

This CDR3 reads CASSLAPRRTTNEKLFF. The CDR3 DNA follows: TGTGCCAGCAGCTTGGCGCCACGGAGAACAACTAATGAAAAACTGTTTTTT. The V and J genes are TRBV7-6 and TRBJ1-4; D ambiguous. This CDR3 region has 17 residues. V lost 3 bases, J lost 0 bases, and 14 bases lay in between. CDR1 SGHVS and CDR2 FNYEAQ come from the germline V gene.

CDR3 in DNA: TGTGCCAGCAGACGTACCCCACAGGGGATAGCCGGGGAGCTGTTTTTT. This codes for CASRRTPQGIAGELFF. The chain employs TRBV13 and TRBJ2-2; 7 bases map to TRBD1. The CDR3 loop spans 16 amino acids. The V gene end was trimmed by 6 bases and the J gene end by 6 bases; junction bases not matched to a gene: 13. Germline V gene lookup returns CDR1 PRHDT and CDR2 FYEKMQ (reference sequence).

The chain joins TRBV9 to TRBJ2-7; 8 positions agree with TRBD1. The germline CDR1 and CDR2 sequences are SGDLS and YYNGEE. Losses at the gene ends were 3 bases for V and 7 bases for J; bases not matched to a gene: 9. The length of the CDR3 is 14 residues. The CDR3 protein is CASSALGTGKEQYF. CDR3 nucleotides: TGTGCCAGCAGCGCCCTAGGGACAGGAAAGGAGCAGTACTTC.

The chain is built from TRBV4-3 and TRBJ1-4, with D possibly being TRBD1 (5 bases). The CDR3 sequence is 17 residues long. Germline CDR1 and CDR2: LGHNA and YSLEER. The V end lost 0 bases, the J end lost 5 bases, and 16 bases lay between the germline ends. The DNA for the CDR3 is TGCGCCAGCAGCCAAGATACCCTGGACACATTCAATGAAAAACTGTTTTTT. The encoded protein is CASSQDTLDTFNEKLFF.

This chain links TRBV12-5 with TRBJ2-1; 12 bases are shared with TRBD2. The CDR3 consists of 18 residues. Trimming took 6 bases from V and 4 from J; bases not matched to a gene: 13. CDR1 and CDR2 from the germline V gene are LGHNT and FRNRAP. The CDR3 nucleotides are TGTGCTAGTGGCTCGAGGCCTAGCGGGAGGGCAACGTACAATGAGCAGTTCTTC. Its protein product is CASGSRPSGRATYNEQFF.

The CDR3 reads CASSLAYEQYF. The CDR3 DNA sequence: TGTGCCAGCAGCTTGGCGTACGAGCAGTACTTC. This chain links TRBV5-6 with TRBJ2-7; D is uncertain. The CDR3 runs 11 residues. Germline CDR1 is SGHDT and CDR2 is YYEEEE. Trimming took 0 bases from V and 4 from J, leaving 2 bases between them.

This chain connects TRBV6-4 to TRBJ2-2; D is perhaps TRBD1 (6 bases). The CDR3 is 16 amino acids. V was clipped by 3 bases and J by 3 bases, with 14 bases between them. CDR1 is MRHNA, CDR2 SNTAGT, per germline. The DNA of the CDR3 is TGTGCCAGCAGTGAAAACGCAGGGGCGGACACCGGGGAGCTGTTTTTT. This encodes CASSENAGADTGELFF.

The gene calls are TRBV18 and TRBJ2-3; 8 nucleotides line up with TRBD1. From germline, CDR1 is KGHSH and CDR2 LQKENI. The V segment lost 4 bases and the J segment 6 bases; nucleotides outside the gene matches: 12. CDR3 length equals 16 residues. CDR3 bases: TGTGCCAGCTCACGCGGACAGGGATTCGTTTCGGATACGCAGTATTTT. Translation gives CASSRGQGFVSDTQYF.

V usage is TRBV23-1 and J usage is TRBJ2-5, with 7 nucleotides matching TRBD1. TRBV23-1 is marked as an open reading frame, function uncertain. The V and J ends lost 2 bases and 2 bases, in that order; junction bases with no gene match: 8. CDR3 size: 16 residues. The CDR3 DNA reads TGCGCCAGCAGTCAAAGCCGACAGGGAATGCAAGAGACCCAGTACTTC. Its translation: CASSQSRQGMQETQYF.

This sequence joins TRBV4-1 and TRBJ2-1; TRBD2 matches at 9 bases. This CDR3 is built from 15 residues. The J segment lost 4 bases and the V segment lost 7 bases, leaving 8 bases of the junction unmatched. Germline CDR1 reads MGHRA; CDR2 reads YSYEKL. The CDR3 here is CASTPGLADYNEQFF. The CDR3 DNA reads as TGCGCCAGCACCCCGGGACTAGCAGATTACAATGAGCAGTTCTTC.

In nucleotides, the CDR3 is TGTGCCAGCAAACTCGAGGGGGACAGGGTTTCTGAAGCTTTCTTT. Translated, it gives CASKLEGDRVSEAFF. V gene TRBV6-1 combines with J gene TRBJ1-1; 9 bases agree with TRBD1. This CDR3 has 15 amino acids. V lost 7 bases to trimming and J lost 6 bases; unmatched junction nucleotides: 12. Germline V gene sequence: CDR1 MNHNS, CDR2 SASEGT.